This T cell receptor beta chain was observed in a study of early T cells in non-severe SARS-CoV-2 infection. Study in general: Whole-blood bulk RNA, unsorted, was sequenced, and chains were unpaired.

Germline V gene lookup returns CDR1 LGHDT and CDR2 YNNKEL (reference sequence). CDR3 length: 15 amino acids. Trimming removed 5 bases from V and 3 bases from J, with 16 bases in between. Each single cDNA molecule received a unique molecular identifier. MiXCR was run by TCRdb on the 5' RACE reads, yielding one entry per CDR3 protein. The data show some 67,000 distinct CDR3 sequences, less than 12% seen once. The receptor's source is an adult who was a healthcare worker with PCR-confirmed SARS-CoV-2 infection or an uninfected control (not recorded which). The chain has TRBV3-1 and TRBJ1-2; D is perhaps TRBD1 (5 bases). The sequencing here drew on whole blood, taken at baseline. The CDR3 reads CASSDLTGRHYGYTF. The CDR3 DNA sequence: TGTGCCAGCAGCGATCTGACGGGGCGGCACTATGGCTACACCTTC.